The 32 T cell receptor beta chains given below trace back to one sample, sequenced in a study of blood T cell repertoires in COVID-19. Here immunoSEQ multiplex PCR was the method, and the copy in TCRdb shows in-frame clones only, minus some. The table includes about 240,000 clones, less than 90% detected once. Sequenced material: peripheral blood. The receptors were gathered from a man aged 55 to 70 with acute or convalescent COVID-19.

V is TRBV6-1 and J is TRBJ1-2; 8 bases align to TRBD1. This CDR3 contains 14 residues. V lost 0 bases to trimming and J lost 6 bases; unmatched junction nucleotides: 3. Germline CDR1 reads MNHNS; CDR2 reads SASEGT. This CDR3 is CASSEAHRGDGYTF. The CDR3 nucleotides are TGTGCCAGCAGTGAAGCCCACAGGGGGGATGGCTACACCTTC.

This clone was counted a few times. The chain links TRBV27 to TRBJ1-3; 10 positions agree with TRBD1. V lost 6 bases and J lost 3; bases outside the gene matches: 5. This CDR3 has 15 residues. The germline V gene has CDR1 MNHEY and CDR2 SMNVEV (reference sequence). The CDR3 region has the DNA TGTGCCAGCAGCCGCGGGACAGGGGTTGGAAACACCATATATTTT. Protein: CASSRGTGVGNTIYF.

The chain joins TRBV5-6 to TRBJ1-1; D is unclear. CDR3 length: 16 amino acids. V lost 0 bases and J lost 4, with 16 bases in between. Germline V gives CDR1 SGHDT, CDR2 YYEEEE. The CDR3 protein is CASSLEWRGSITEAFF. Written as DNA, the CDR3 is TGTGCCAGCAGCTTGGAGTGGCGGGGAAGTATCACTGAAGCTTTCTTT.

This clone was detected only a few times. This chain connects TRBV28 to TRBJ1-2; 7 bases line up with TRBD1. The length of the CDR3 is 15 residues. Trimming took 5 bases from V and 2 from J; bases not matched to a gene: 8. Germline CDR1 reads MDHEN; CDR2 reads SYDVKM. The CDR3 region has the DNA TGTGCCAGCAGTCCACAGGGGTTGGGAAACTATGGCTACACCTTC. It encodes CASSPQGLGNYGYTF.

This clone was observed a single time. The V gene is TRBV7-2, the J gene TRBJ1-1, with D unresolved. Deletions cut 2 bases from V and 0 bases from J, with 7 bases between. Per the germline V gene, CDR1 is SGHTA and CDR2 is FQGNSA. The CDR3 contains 14 residues. The CDR3 region has the DNA TGTGCCAGCAGCTTACAGCGCATGAACACTGAAGCTTTCTTT. Its translation: CASSLQRMNTEAFF.

This clone has just one count. The DNA of the CDR3 is TGTGCCAGCAGCTTAGTGATCGGAGGGGAAGAGACCCAGTACTTC. Translation: CASSLVIGGEETQYF. V is TRBV7-2 and J is TRBJ2-5; D perhaps matches TRBD2 (6 bases). Trimming left V 1 base short and J 3 bases short, with 12 bases between. The CDR3 spans 15 residues. Germline V gene lookup returns CDR1 SGHTA and CDR2 FQGNSA.

The chain is built from TRBV10-3 and TRBJ2-1; the D is unclear. Germline lookup yields CDR1 ENHRY and CDR2 SYGVKD. There are 12 residues in the CDR3. Trimming removed 10 bases from V and 3 bases from J, with 10 bases in between. The CDR3 coding sequence is TGTGCCACCAACGAGTACTACAATGAGCAGTTCTTC. It translates to CATNEYYNEQFF.

The chain links TRBV2 to TRBJ1-1; 11 bases line up with TRBD1. V shed 7 bases and J 5 bases; nucleotides not matched to a gene: 6. The CDR3 spans 14 residues. In germline, CDR1 is SNHLY, CDR2 FYNNEI. CDR3 nucleotide sequence: TGTGCCAGCATTCCCCGGGACAGGGGGACTGAAGCTTTCTTT. Its protein is CASIPRDRGTEAFF.

The chain employs TRBV24-1 and TRBJ2-3; a possible D gene is TRBD1 (5 bases). The CDR3 sequence is 15 residues long. Trimming left V 3 bases short and J 2 bases short, with 11 bases between. Per the germline V gene, CDR1 is KGHDR and CDR2 is SFDVKD. The CDR3 protein is CATSDAGRATDTQYF. In DNA form, the CDR3 reads TGTGCCACCAGTGATGCCGGCAGGGCCACAGATACGCAGTATTTT.

The CDR3 DNA sequence: TGCAGCGTGAACCGGGACAGGGCCCTCGGAGATACGCAGTATTTT. This codes for CSVNRDRALGDTQYF. The chain combines TRBV29-1 with TRBJ2-3; 9 positions agree with TRBD1. Per the germline V gene, CDR1 is SQVTM and CDR2 is ANQGSEA. Trimming at V came to 6 bases and at J to 5 bases, leaving 12 bases not matched to a gene. The CDR3 length is 15 residues.

The gene calls are TRBV2 and TRBJ2-7; no clear D. V was trimmed by 6 bases and J by 2 bases, leaving 8 bases between them. This CDR3 is built from 12 residues. Germline CDR1 is SNHLY and CDR2 is FYNNEI. CDR3 loop: CASSPIAYEQYF. The DNA for the CDR3 is TGTGCCAGCAGCCCGATAGCCTACGAGCAGTACTTC. The variable domain in full, completed from reference TRBV2 and TRBJ2-7, reads EPEVTQTPSHQVTQMGQEVILRCVPISNHLYFYWYRQILGQKVEFLVSFYNNEISEKSEIFDDQFSVERPDGSNFTLKIRSTKLEDSAMYFCASSPIAYEQYFGPGTRLTVT.

The chain carries TRBV6-7 and TRBJ2-1, with 8 positions matching TRBD2. TRBV6-7 is an open reading frame whose function is uncertain. CDR3 size: 19 residues. V lost 2 bases, J lost 4 bases, and 16 bases stayed unmatched. CDR3 sequence reads: CASSYGDAAGRARYNEQFF. The CDR3 region has the DNA TGTGCCAGCAGTTACGGGGATGCTGCCGGGAGGGCCAGGTACAATGAGCAGTTCTTC.

V usage is TRBV7-2 and J usage is TRBJ2-1; 8 bases agree with TRBD2. CDR3 size: 16 residues. Germline V gives CDR1 SGHTA, CDR2 FQGNSA. The V gene end was trimmed by 2 bases and the J gene end by 2 bases; junction bases not matched to a gene: 5. The CDR3 sequence: CASSLSQGLAYNEQFF. CDR3 nucleotide sequence: TGTGCCAGCAGCTTAAGCCAGGGACTAGCCTACAATGAGCAGTTCTTC.

The gene calls are TRBV5-5 and TRBJ2-5; 11 positions agree with TRBD1. The CDR3 is 17 residues long. Germline-derived CDR1 and CDR2 are SGHKS and YYEKEE (reference sequence). V shed 0 bases, J shed 5 bases, and the junction held 9 bases outside the gene matches. In DNA form, the CDR3 reads TGTGCCAGCAGCTTGGGGACAGGGGGCGGATCTGTGGAGACCCAGTACTTC. Translation gives CASSLGTGGGSVETQYF.

The chain carries TRBV5-1 and TRBJ2-7; 9 nucleotides agree with TRBD1. The CDR3 runs 14 residues. With 4 bases clipped from V and 6 bases from J, the junction kept 8 bases outside the gene matches. The germline gives CDR1 SGHRS, CDR2 YFSETQ. The CDR3 nucleotides read TGCGCCAGCAGCGTGGACAGGGGAAATATCGAGCAGTACTTC. It translates to CASSVDRGNIEQYF.

This chain joins TRBV6-2 or TRBV6-3 and TRBJ2-5, with 7 positions matching TRBD2. This CDR3 comprises 17 residues. Trimming at V came to 3 bases and at J to 0 bases, leaving 10 bases not matched to a gene. Germline-derived CDR1 and CDR2 are MNHEY and SVGEGT. CDR3: CASSYQSFGGYQETQYF. CDR3 bases: TGTGCCAGCAGTTATCAATCATTCGGGGGGTACCAAGAGACCCAGTACTTC.

In its sample, this clone was seen a few times. The chain carries TRBV30 and TRBJ2-2; 7 bases align to TRBD1. Germline assignment: CDR1 GTSNPN and CDR2 SVGIG (reference sequence). The ends lost 0 bases at V and 0 bases at J; junction bases unmatched: 4. The CDR3 totals 16 residues. CDR3 loop: CAWSVRGGANTGELFF. Written as DNA, the CDR3 is TGTGCCTGGAGTGTCCGAGGGGGCGCGAACACCGGGGAGCTGTTTTTT.

The rearrangement joins TRBV4-1 to TRBJ1-1, with TRBD1 matching 8 bases. V lost 3 bases, J lost 4 bases, and 16 bases stayed unmatched. This CDR3 is built from 18 residues. The germline gives CDR1 MGHRA, CDR2 YSYEKL. The CDR3 reads CASSQRGQARVGVTEAFF. The CDR3 nucleotides read TGCGCCAGCAGCCAGCGGGGACAGGCCCGAGTAGGAGTCACTGAAGCTTTCTTT.

The rearrangement uses TRBV29-1 and TRBJ2-7; D gene ambiguous. The V end was cut by 1 base, the J end by 6 bases, with 7 bases between. The CDR3 contains 11 residues. Germline CDR1 SQVTM, CDR2 ANQGSEA. CDR3 residues: CSVEGPGEQYF. In DNA, the CDR3 is TGCAGCGTTGAAGGTCCAGGCGAGCAGTACTTC.

The rearrangement uses TRBV6-6 and TRBJ2-7, with D possibly matching TRBD1 (5 bases). The CDR3 covers 13 residues. CDR1 MNHNY and CDR2 SVGAGI come from the germline V gene (reference sequence). V gave up 6 bases and J gave up 1 base, with 10 bases separating them. The CDR3 region is CASSPPGSYEQYF. CDR3 sequence (DNA): TGTGCCAGCAGCCCACCAGGGTCCTACGAGCAGTACTTC.

The J gene is TRBJ1-2, the V gene TRBV15, with 7 bases lining up with TRBD1. V gave up 0 bases and J gave up 4 bases; unmatched junction bases: 8. Per germline, CDR1 LNHNV and CDR2 YYDKDF (reference sequence). The CDR3 has 16 amino acids. As DNA, the CDR3 is TGTGCCACCAGCAGAGATCCAGGGGGGCAAAGCTATGGCTACACCTTC. Translating gives CATSRDPGGQSYGYTF.

The chain couples TRBV27 to TRBJ2-1; D is unclear. The CDR3 runs 15 residues. Deletions cut 6 bases from V and 3 bases from J, with 15 bases between. Per the germline V gene, CDR1 is MNHEY and CDR2 is SMNVEV (reference sequence). CDR3 residues: CASSTPADYYNEQFF. For the CDR3, the DNA is TGTGCCAGCAGCACACCCGCGGATTACTACAATGAGCAGTTCTTC.

The rearrangement uses TRBV7-2 and TRBJ2-3, with 15 bases that match TRBD2. The CDR3 spans 17 residues. J was trimmed by 4 bases and V by 5 bases; bases with no gene match: 7. CDR1 and CDR2 from the germline V gene are SGHTA and FQGNSA. This CDR3 is CASSLGLAGGVADTQYF. CDR3 sequence (DNA): TGTGCCAGCAGCCTGGGACTAGCGGGAGGAGTTGCAGATACGCAGTATTTT.

V is TRBV30 and J is TRBJ1-3; possibly TRBD1 for D (6 bases). The V gene's germline CDR1 is GTSNPN and CDR2 SVGIG (reference sequence). The CDR3 is 15 amino acids. Trimming left V 2 bases short and J 4 bases short, with 15 bases between. In DNA form, the CDR3 reads TGTGCCTGGAGTATGGCCCCAGGGGACGGAAACACCATATATTTT. It is translated as CAWSMAPGDGNTIYF.

The chain is built from TRBV4-2 and TRBJ1-2; 10 positions match TRBD1. Germline-derived CDR1 and CDR2 are LGHNA and YNFKEQ. The CDR3 runs 15 residues. Unmatched junction bases numbered 5, after V lost 4 bases and J lost 3 bases. The CDR3 sequence: CASSPSTGGDYGYTF. CDR3 nucleotide sequence: TGTGCCAGCAGCCCCTCGACAGGGGGCGACTATGGCTACACCTTC.

The chain couples TRBV25-1 to TRBJ2-1, with 9 bases that match TRBD2. V lost 4 bases and J lost 5; bases outside the gene matches: 6. Germline V gene lookup returns CDR1 MGHDK and CDR2 SYGVNS. The CDR3 is 15 amino acids. CDR3 protein: CASSATSGPNNEQFF. CDR3 nucleotide sequence: TGTGCCAGCAGTGCAACTAGCGGGCCCAACAATGAGCAGTTCTTC.

This chain links TRBV19 with TRBJ2-2, with 12 bases matching TRBD1. The germline CDR1 and CDR2 sequences are LNHDA and SQIVND (reference sequence). Losses at the gene ends were 7 bases for V and 6 bases for J; bases not matched to a gene: 9. The CDR3 is 16 amino acids. The CDR3 coding sequence is TGTGCCAGTACCATAAGGGACAGGGGGCTCTCCGGGGAGCTGTTTTTT. Protein: CASTIRDRGLSGELFF.

The V gene is TRBV2, the J gene TRBJ1-5; D perhaps matches TRBD1 (5 bases). This CDR3 has 14 residues. V was shortened by 4 bases and J by 5 bases, with 12 bases between the two germline ends. Germline CDR1 reads SNHLY; CDR2 reads FYNNEI. CDR3 residues: CASSVSTGDQPQHF. The CDR3 bases are TGTGCCAGCAGTGTATCAACGGGGGATCAGCCCCAGCATTTT.

The rearrangement joins TRBV5-1 to TRBJ2-4; 10 nucleotides agree with TRBD1. From germline, CDR1 is SGHRS and CDR2 YFSETQ. The CDR3 covers 15 residues. V lost 0 bases and J lost 6; bases outside the gene matches: 3. The CDR3 bases are TGCGCCAGCAGCTTGGCCGGGACAGGGGCAAACATTCAGTACTTC. Residues: CASSLAGTGANIQYF.

The V gene is TRBV7-3, the J gene TRBJ2-1; 14 bases agree with TRBD2. The CDR3 has 16 residues. With 5 bases clipped from V and 8 bases from J, the junction kept 8 bases outside the gene matches. CDR1 and CDR2 from the germline V gene are SGHTA and FQGTGA. The CDR3 region has the DNA TGTGCCAGCAGCGCCCGACTAGCGGGAGGGCTGGATGAGCAGTTCTTC. Its translation: CASSARLAGGLDEQFF.

The J gene is TRBJ1-5, the V gene TRBV19, with 8 bases identical to TRBD1. Looked up from germline, CDR1 is LNHDA and CDR2 is SQIVND (reference sequence). The CDR3 has 18 residues. With 1 base clipped from V and 0 bases from J, the junction kept 8 bases outside the gene matches. This chain's CDR3 is CASSIVAGGQGSNQPQHF. In nucleotides, the CDR3 is TGTGCCAGTAGTATAGTGGCAGGGGGCCAGGGTAGCAATCAGCCCCAGCATTTT.

This clone was seen once. V usage is TRBV4-2 and J usage is TRBJ1-1; D not certain. Per germline, CDR1 LGHNA and CDR2 YNFKEQ. This CDR3 is 15 amino acids long. With 0 bases removed from V and 6 bases from J, the gap between germline ends came to 14 bases. The chain's CDR3 is CASSQDPGVVAEAFF. In nucleotides, the CDR3 is TGTGCCAGCAGCCAAGACCCCGGAGTCGTTGCTGAAGCTTTCTTT.